Sequencing of this TCR beta chain was carried out in a study of T cells in Graves' hyperthyroidism and ophthalmopathy. Study-wide context: Sampling of peripheral blood happened at initial diagnosis, prior to any treatment.

Amplified TCR beta CDR3 regions came from RNA transcripts. The HTBI primer set drove a first-round RT-PCR of the TCR CDR3. TCRdb re-called the multiplex PCR reads through MiXCR, storing one row per CDR3 protein. The sample lists approximately 610,000 distinct CDR3 sequences, 14% to 15% seen once, with approximately 4.3% in the top ten. The study's findings and limits: Also found in blood were most expanded thyroid clonotypes above 0.001.

Worth noting for this clonotype: Its antigen is as yet unknown.

Trimming shortened V by 5 bases and J by 1 base, and 14 bases separated the two germline ends. The CDR3 runs to 15 residues. Per the germline V gene, CDR1 is MGHDK and CDR2 is SYGVNS. This TCR was sampled from a middle-aged woman with Graves' ophthalmopathy. Sequenced sample: blood. This sequence joins TRBV25-1 and TRBJ2-5; perhaps TRBD2 as D (7 bases). The CDR3 nucleotides read TGTGCCAGCAGTAGCGGGAAGGACAGCCAAGAGACCCAGTACTTC. Amino acid sequence: CASSSGKDSQETQYF.